The TCR beta chain described here comes from a study of T and B cells in COVID-19 patients. Whole-study context: Peripheral blood came from COVID-19 patients with active infection or after recovery. Study-wide results and limits: At recovery TRB diversity and richness exceeded healthy donors, after highly clonal active COVID-19 repertoires.

TRB was amplified from about 250-500 ng of blood genomic DNA. BIOMED2 TRB-A/B primer pools were used in multiplex TRB PCR. TCRdb independently ran MiXCR on the multiplex PCR reads; one entry per CDR3 protein. The sample includes 4,000 to 5,000 distinct CDR3 sequences, 25% to 30% of them seen just once. The CDR3 covers 12 residues. The V end lost 6 bases, the J end lost 9 bases, and 12 bases lay between the germline ends. Germline V gene sequence: CDR1 MNHNY, CDR2 SVGAGI (reference sequence). This clonotype is classed as medium-sized. What it binds is not known. The sequence was collected from a human donor with active COVID-19. The V call is TRBV6-6, the J call TRBJ2-1; D is unclear. The specimen was blood. CDR3 sequence: CASSEFEVEQFF. DNA for the CDR3: TGTGCCAGCAGCGAGTTTGAGGTTGAGCAGTTCTTC.